This T cell receptor (beta chain) was observed in a study of CD8 T cells in ankylosing spondylitis. Overall study findings and caveats: In reactive arthritis synovial fluid and blood, some motif variants had been reported before. Those disease-linked clones were CD8+; they were also relatively rare in peripheral blood. Seven to nine highly homologous variants made up a TCR beta motif that seemed to typify ankylosing spondylitis blood.

Construction of TCR beta libraries was performed using quantitative 5'-RACE with molecular barcodes. TCRdb analysed the 5' RACE reads with MiXCR anew, one entry per CDR3 protein. The table lists 200,000 to 300,000 distinct CDR3 sequences, 32% of them singletons. Points on this clonotype: The antigen is unknown.

Between the trimmed V and J ends, which lost 4 bases and 10 bases, there was a span of 13 bases. Germline V gene sequence: CDR1 SGHTA, CDR2 FQGNSA. This CDR3 spans 13 amino acids. This receptor was obtained from a male donor with ankylosing spondylitis or in good health (not recorded which). The material sequenced was blood, either unsorted or a sorted T cell fraction (not recorded which). The gene calls are TRBV7-2 and TRBJ1-4; possible D gene TRBD1, 5 bases. This chain's CDR3 is CASSSLGTGKLFF. CDR3 in DNA: TGTGCCAGCAGCTCCCTTGGGACGGGAAAACTGTTTTTT. Complete variable domain (other parts from reference TRBV7-2 and TRBJ1-4): GAGVSQSPSNKVTEKGKDVELRCDPISGHTALYWYRQSLGQGLEFLIYFQGNSAPDKSGLPSDRFSAERTGGSVSTLTIQRTQQEDSAVYLCASSSLGTGKLFFGSGTQLSVL.